A selection of T cell receptor beta chains follows, all from one sample in a study of cytomegalovirus exposure and HLA in healthy donors. TCRdb's table, derived via immunoSEQ multiplex PCR, lists solely in-frame clones and lacks some. The table lists tens of thousands of clones, roughly 71% of them singletons. The sample was PBMCs. All receptors derive from a man aged 50 or older in good health and CMV-seropositive. CDR3s include the opening cysteine and the closing phenylalanine or tryptophan. The D gene is left open where the match is weak. Clone size is given for some rows only: seen once, a few or many times, or a class if the clone is expanded.

abundance,j_gene,v_gene,d_gene,CDR3nt,CDR3aa
.,TRBJ1-1,TRBV10-1,.,TGCGCCAGCCCCCGCTCCGCGGGCTCTGAAGCTTTCTTT,CASPRSAGSEAFF
.,TRBJ1-4,TRBV6-5,.,TGTGCCAGCGGGGGGTCAGATGAAAAACTGTTTTTT,CASGGSDEKLFF
.,TRBJ1-1,TRBV5-1,.,TGCGCCAGCAGCTTCCACGGGGGAAACACTGAAGCTTTCTTT,CASSFHGGNTEAFF
few,TRBJ2-7,TRBV9,TRBD1,TGTGCCAGCAGCGTAGTATCAACAGGGGGCCGGGACGAGCAGTACTTC,CASSVVSTGGRDEQYF
once,TRBJ2-7,TRBV6-1,TRBD1,TGTGCCAGCAGTGAAGCGGAAGACAGGGCCTACGAGCAGTACTTC,CASSEAEDRAYEQYF
.,TRBJ1-2,TRBV2,TRBD1,TGTGCCAGCCTGGGACAGGGCTACACCTTC,CASLGQGYTF
.,TRBJ2-2,TRBV13,TRBD1,TGTGCCAGCAGCTTAAGGACAGGAAAAACCGGGGAGCTGTTTTTT,CASSLRTGKTGELFF
.,TRBJ2-3,TRBV7-8,.,TGTGCCAGCAGCTTAGGGCCGGGGTTGGCAGATACGCAGTATTTT,CASSLGPGLADTQYF
.,TRBJ2-6,TRBV4-1,.,TGCGCCAGCAGCCAAGATGACCTCCTCGACAGGTTCTCTGGGGCCAACGTCCTGACTTTC,CASSQDDLLDRFSGANVLTF
.,TRBJ1-4,TRBV30,.,TGTGCCTGGAGTGCCCAGGACTCTGTAACTAATGAAAAACTGTTTTTT,CAWSAQDSVTNEKLFF
.,TRBJ2-7,TRBV30,.,TGTGCCTGGAGTGTAACCGGGACCTACGAGCAGTACTTC,CAWSVTGTYEQYF
.,TRBJ1-2,TRBV9,.,TGTGCCAGCAGCACCCGGGGGTACTATGGCTACACCTTC,CASSTRGYYGYTF
.,TRBJ1-1,TRBV5-1,TRBD1,TGCGCCAGCAGCATAAGGACAGGTGGGCCGAGCACTGAAGCTTTCTTT,CASSIRTGGPSTEAFF
few,TRBJ2-3,TRBV30,TRBD2,TGTGCCTGGAGTTCCCCAGCGGGGGGGCTAACAGATACGCAGTATTTT,CAWSSPAGGLTDTQYF
.,TRBJ2-4,TRBV29-1,TRBD2,TGCAGCGTGGGGTCTGAAGGGACTAGCGAAAACATTCAGTACTTC,CSVGSEGTSENIQYF
.,TRBJ2-2,TRBV12-5,.,TGTGCTAGTGGTTTGGAGTCGAGACTAGTCCACACCGGGGAGCTGTTTTTT,CASGLESRLVHTGELFF
.,TRBJ2-7,TRBV30,TRBD1,TGTGCCTGGAGTGTAGCGCCGACAGGGGGGTCCTACGAGCAGTACTTC,CAWSVAPTGGSYEQYF
few,TRBJ1-2,TRBV12-5,TRBD1,TGTGCTAGTGGCCAGACAGGGTTCGGCGGCTACACCTTC,CASGQTGFGGYTF
.,TRBJ2-2,TRBV30,TRBD2,TGTGCCTGGAGTGTTGGGCTGGGATTAGCGGGAGCGTCGAACACCGGGGAGCTGTTTTTT,CAWSVGLGLAGASNTGELFF
.,TRBJ2-1,TRBV6-1,.,TGTGCCAGCAAGGCCAGGGGCCTTTGGAATGAGCAGTTCTTC,CASKARGLWNEQFF
.,TRBJ2-3,TRBV27,.,TGTGCCAGCAGTCTACGACAGGTGGGGACAGATACGCAGTATTTT,CASSLRQVGTDTQYF
.,TRBJ2-4,TRBV6-1,TRBD1,TGTGCCAGCAGAAACAGGGGTTTGGACATTCAGTACTTC,CASRNRGLDIQYF
.,TRBJ2-7,TRBV7-2,TRBD1,TGTGCCAGCAGCGCCTACGACCAGGGGGCCTACGAGCAGTACTTC,CASSAYDQGAYEQYF
.,TRBJ2-7,TRBV7-8,TRBD1,TGTGCCAGCAGCTCACCGACAGGGAGCAGCTACGAGCAGTACTTC,CASSSPTGSSYEQYF
.,TRBJ2-7,TRBV28,TRBD2,TGTGCCAGCAGTTCAAGGACTAGCGGATACGAGCAGTACTTC,CASSSRTSGYEQYF
.,TRBJ2-1,TRBV10-3,TRBD2,TGTGCCATCAGTGATCGGCTTGGACTAGCCGGCAATGAGCAGTTCTTC,CAISDRLGLAGNEQFF
few,TRBJ2-1,TRBV5-1,TRBD2,TGCGCCAGCATCTCCTCCGGACTAGCGGCCTATGAGAAGTTCTTC,CASISSGLAAYEKFF
.,TRBJ2-7,TRBV7-9,.,TGTGCCAGCAGCCCATTAACTAGCTACGAGCAGTACTTC,CASSPLTSYEQYF
few,TRBJ2-7,TRBV5-1,.,TGCGCCAGCAGGTTCGGGTCTGCCTACGAGCAGTACTTC,CASRFGSAYEQYF
.,TRBJ1-2,TRBV4-1,TRBD1,TGCGCCAGCAGCCCTAGGACAGGGGGCAACTATGGCTACACCTTC,CASSPRTGGNYGYTF
few,TRBJ1-1,TRBV5-1,.,TGCGCCAGCAGCTTGGACGGTTACACTGAAGCTTTCTTT,CASSLDGYTEAFF
.,TRBJ2-7,TRBV19,.,TGTGCCAGTAGTATAGTGGGCACCACCGCATCCTACGAGCAGTACTTC,CASSIVGTTASYEQYF
.,TRBJ2-1,TRBV30,TRBD1,TGTGCCTGGAGTGTCCGAGACAGGGGTCTCGGCTCCTACAATGAGCAGTTCTTC,CAWSVRDRGLGSYNEQFF
.,TRBJ1-4,TRBV9,.,TGTGCCAGCAGCGTAGGAGGTCCTCTTAATGAAAAACTGTTTTTT,CASSVGGPLNEKLFF
.,TRBJ1-1,TRBV7-2,.,TGTGCCAGCAGCTTAGAGGGGGTTTGGTCGAACACTGAAGCTTTCTTT,CASSLEGVWSNTEAFF
.,TRBJ1-2,TRBV7-2,.,TGTGCCAGCAGCGACGGACTCATTTATGGCTACACCTTC,CASSDGLIYGYTF
once,TRBJ2-7,TRBV6-5,TRBD1,TGTGCCAGCAGTTGGACCACAGGGGGCAGCTACGAGCAGTACTTC,CASSWTTGGSYEQYF
.,TRBJ1-1,TRBV6-5,.,TGTGCCAGCATTCCCCCGGGAGGAGGGAACACTGAAGCTTTCTTT,CASIPPGGGNTEAFF
.,TRBJ2-7,TRBV28,TRBD1,TGTGCCAGCAGAACCGGGACAGGGACCTACGAGCAGTACTTC,CASRTGTGTYEQYF
.,TRBJ2-3,TRBV7-2,TRBD1,TGTGCCAGCAGCTTAGCGGGACAGAGCACAGATACGCAGTATTTT,CASSLAGQSTDTQYF
.,TRBJ1-2,TRBV14,.,TGTGCCAGCAGCCAAGGACAGAGCTATGGCTACACCTTC,CASSQGQSYGYTF
once,TRBJ1-2,TRBV29-1,.,TGCAGACCCACAGGGACTAACTATGGCTACACCTTC,CRPTGTNYGYTF
.,TRBJ2-6,TRBV9,.,TGTGCCAGCAGCGTGGGGCAGGGAAGCTCTGGGGCCAACGTCCTGACTTTC,CASSVGQGSSGANVLTF
.,TRBJ2-7,TRBV6-5,.,TGTGCCAGCAGCCCCTCCCCCAGGGCCCGGGAGCAGTACTTC,CASSPSPRAREQYF
.,TRBJ2-7,TRBV4-1,.,TGCGCCAGCAGCCAAGATTGGAAGGCGGCAATCTACGAGCAGTACTTC,CASSQDWKAAIYEQYF
.,TRBJ2-3,TRBV2,TRBD2,TGTGCCAGCAGTCTAGCGGGAACGGGAACAGATACGCAGTATTTT,CASSLAGTGTDTQYF
.,TRBJ2-7,TRBV5-1,.,TGCGCCAGCAGCTTGGCCAGAAGCCAGGCCCCCTCCGAGACCGAGCAGTACTTC,CASSLARSQAPSETEQYF
.,TRBJ2-2,TRBV4-3,.,TGCGCCAGCAGCCAATTAGGTAGCGGCTCGTTTAGGGAGCTGTTTTTT,CASSQLGSGSFRELFF
.,TRBJ1-1,TRBV11-2,.,TGTGCCAGCAGCCCCAGTCGTTCCCTCCGGGACACTGAAGCTTTCTTT,CASSPSRSLRDTEAFF
once,TRBJ1-1,TRBV7-8,.,TGTGCCAGCAGCCCCCGGGCAGCGCGGGACACTGAAGCTTTCTTT,CASSPRAARDTEAFF
.,TRBJ1-4,TRBV7-9,.,TGTGCCAGCAGCTCCCAGGCAACTAATGAAAAACTGTTTTTT,CASSSQATNEKLFF
.,TRBJ2-1,TRBV4-1,.,TGCGCCAGCAGCCAAGATGAGGGTTGGTACAATGAGCAGTTCTTC,CASSQDEGWYNEQFF
.,TRBJ1-3,TRBV5-4,TRBD1,TGTGCCAGCAGCTCGACAGGGTCTGGAAACACCATATATTTT,CASSSTGSGNTIYF
few,TRBJ1-2,TRBV7-9,.,TGTGCCAGCAGCTTAGAGAAAACAGGGTCCAACTATGGCTACACCTTC,CASSLEKTGSNYGYTF
.,TRBJ1-1,TRBV9,.,TGTGCCAGCAGCGTAGAGGATTGGGGAGAGGGCATTTCCACTGAAGCTTTCTTT,CASSVEDWGEGISTEAFF